This is a list of T cell receptor beta chains from one sample in a study of graft-versus-host responses after intestinal transplantation. Data came from immunoSEQ multiplex PCR; TCRdb stores just in-frame clones and leaves some out. The table records 35,000 to 45,000 clones, roughly 90% of them present only once. This specimen was PBMCs, taken 524 days after transplant. The receptor set was obtained from a human patient who received an intestinal transplant, so some T cells may come from the graft donor. CDR3s include the opening cysteine and the closing phenylalanine or tryptophan. The order of the fields is V gene, clone size, J gene, D gene, CDR3 protein, CDR3 DNA. A D gene is named only where the DNA matches it firmly. Rows give clone size only sometimes, using once, few, many, or a class for an expanded clone.

TRBV15	NA	TRBJ2-3	TRBD2	CATSRDKGSGRGYF	TGTGCCACCAGCAGAGATAAGGGGAGCGGGAGAGGGTATTTT
TRBV5-1	NA	TRBJ2-7	TRBD2	CASSSGLAGGYEQYF	TGCGCCAGCAGCTCCGGCTTGGCGGGGGGGTACGAGCAGTACTTC
TRBV11-2	NA	TRBJ2-1	TRBD2	CASSPRTSGRRSNEQFF	TGTGCCAGCAGCCCTAGGACTAGCGGGAGAAGATCCAATGAGCAGTTCTTC
TRBV19	NA	TRBJ1-5	NA	CASNVAVGSNQPQHF	TGTGCCAGTAATGTTGCGGTCGGCAGCAATCAGCCCCAGCATTTT
TRBV19	NA	TRBJ2-3	NA	CASSILRASTDTQYF	TGTGCCAGTAGTATTTTGCGGGCCAGCACAGATACGCAGTATTTT
TRBV28	NA	TRBJ1-2	NA	CASSLPSPGRSYGYTF	TGTGCCAGCAGTTTACCCTCCCCGGGACGTAGCTATGGCTACACCTTC
TRBV7-2	NA	TRBJ2-1	NA	CASSPSGRPNEQFF	TGTGCCAGCAGCCCCTCGGGACGGCCTAATGAGCAGTTCTTC
TRBV6-6	NA	TRBJ2-3	TRBD2	CASSWTSGTDTQYF	TGTGCCAGCAGTTGGACTAGCGGGACAGATACGCAGTATTTT
TRBV6-5	NA	TRBJ2-7	NA	CASSLANEQYF	TGTGCCAGCAGTTTAGCAAACGAGCAGTACTTC
TRBV6-1	NA	TRBJ2-7	TRBD1	CASRGTGAYEQYF	TGTGCCAGCAGGGGGACAGGGGCCTACGAGCAGTACTTC
TRBV19	NA	TRBJ1-4	NA	CASSIVGSEKLFF	TGTGCCAGTAGTATCGTCGGGTCTGAAAAACTGTTTTTT
TRBV7-9	NA	TRBJ2-1	NA	CASSLRGDSYNEQFF	TGTGCCAGCAGCTTAAGGGGCGATTCCTACAATGAGCAGTTCTTC
TRBV27	NA	TRBJ2-5	NA	CASSFSGSSWETQYF	TGTGCCAGCAGTTTCTCAGGGAGTAGCTGGGAGACCCAGTACTTC
TRBV15	NA	TRBJ2-7	TRBD1	CATSRDPLGGQGAFGEQYF	TGTGCCACCAGCAGAGATCCCCTTGGCGGACAGGGGGCATTTGGCGAGCAGTACTTC
TRBV7-3	NA	TRBJ2-3	NA	CASSLQGGTDTQYF	TGTGCCAGCAGCTTACAGGGTGGGACAGATACGCAGTATTTT
TRBV6-5	NA	TRBJ2-5	NA	CASSYSDGQETQYF	TGTGCCAGCAGTTACTCGGACGGGCAAGAGACCCAGTACTTC
TRBV29-1	NA	TRBJ1-1	NA	CSVAGDTEAFF	TGCAGCGTTGCTGGGGACACTGAAGCTTTCTTT
TRBV5-6	NA	TRBJ1-1	NA	CASSLYKEETEAFF	TGTGCCAGCAGCTTGTACAAAGAGGAGACTGAAGCTTTCTTT
TRBV10-3	NA	TRBJ2-2	TRBD2	CATQQSVAGLSTGELFF	TGTGCCACCCAACAATCTGTAGCGGGATTGAGCACCGGGGAGCTGTTTTTT
TRBV18	NA	TRBJ1-5	NA	CASSPSGGSNQPQHF	TGTGCCAGCTCACCGTCCGGGGGTAGCAATCAGCCCCAGCATTTT
TRBV15	NA	TRBJ2-3	NA	CATSRDGGRHTDTQYF	TGTGCCACCAGCAGAGATGGGGGGCGCCACACAGATACGCAGTATTTT
TRBV27	NA	TRBJ1-1	NA	CASSLVGRTEAFF	TGTGCCAGCAGTTTAGTAGGACGAACTGAAGCTTTCTTT
TRBV5-1	NA	TRBJ2-3	NA	CASSLAVGTDTQYF	TGCGCCAGCAGCTTGGCCGTCGGCACAGATACGCAGTATTTT
TRBV5-1	NA	TRBJ2-3	TRBD2	CASGQAGYTDTQYF	TGCGCCAGCGGTCAAGCGGGATACACAGATACGCAGTATTTT
TRBV5-1	NA	TRBJ2-6	TRBD1	CASSPGTVSSGANVLTF	TGCGCCAGCAGCCCCGGGACAGTGAGCTCTGGGGCCAACGTCCTGACTTTC
TRBV19	NA	TRBJ2-1	NA	CASSIRGWNEQFF	TGTGCCAGTAGTATAAGGGGATGGAATGAGCAGTTCTTC
TRBV2	once	TRBJ2-6	NA	CASSINSGANVLTF	TGTGCCAGCAGTATTAACTCTGGGGCCAACGTCCTGACTTTC
TRBV27	NA	TRBJ2-7	NA	CASSYTGKKGSYEQYF	TGTGCCAGCAGTTATACAGGGAAAAAAGGCTCCTACGAGCAGTACTTC
TRBV30	NA	TRBJ1-1	TRBD1	CAWSVPGQGRVNTEAFF	TGTGCCTGGAGTGTCCCGGGACAGGGACGGGTGAACACTGAAGCTTTCTTT
TRBV7-2	NA	TRBJ2-1	NA	CASSQRERSEQFF	TGTGCCAGCAGCCAACGGGAACGGAGTGAGCAGTTCTTC
TRBV15	NA	TRBJ2-3	NA	CATSRDQKGIGDTQYF	TGTGCCACCAGCAGAGATCAAAAGGGTATAGGAGATACGCAGTATTTT
TRBV18	NA	TRBJ2-5	NA	CASSRYQETQYF	TGTGCCAGCTCACGGTACCAAGAGACCCAGTACTTC
TRBV7-3	once	TRBJ2-1	NA	CASSPQGPPHHNEQFF	TGTGCCAGCAGCCCCCAGGGACCCCCCCACCACAATGAGCAGTTCTTC
TRBV14	NA	TRBJ2-7	NA	CASSQELGLYEQYF	TGTGCCAGCAGCCAAGAATTGGGTCTCTACGAGCAGTACTTC
TRBV6-5	NA	TRBJ1-2	TRBD1	CASTDRGLSNYGYTF	TGTGCCAGCACGGACAGGGGGCTTTCTAACTATGGCTACACCTTC
TRBV7-3	NA	TRBJ2-7	NA	CASSLNPASSYEQYF	TGTGCCAGCAGCTTAAATCCTGCCAGCTCCTACGAGCAGTACTTC
TRBV4-1	NA	TRBJ1-5	NA	CASSQGNQPQHF	TGCGCCAGCAGCCAGGGCAATCAGCCCCAGCATTTT
TRBV27	NA	TRBJ2-1	TRBD1	CASRIGDRYINEQFF	TGTGCCAGCAGGATAGGGGACAGATATATCAATGAGCAGTTCTTC
TRBV5-1	NA	TRBJ2-1	NA	CASSSGGAYNEQFF	TGCGCCAGCAGCTCTGGGGGAGCCTACAATGAGCAGTTCTTC
TRBV28	once	TRBJ1-3	TRBD1	CASSLRTGNGGNTIYF	TGTGCCAGCAGTCTCCGGACAGGGAACGGTGGAAACACCATATATTTT
TRBV27	NA	TRBJ2-7	NA	CASRGWDDYEQYF	TGTGCCAGCAGGGGATGGGACGACTACGAGCAGTACTTC
TRBV7-6	NA	TRBJ2-5	TRBD2	CASSQTSGSFLGETQYF	TGTGCCAGCAGCCAGACTAGCGGGAGCTTTTTAGGAGAGACCCAGTACTTC
TRBV15	few	TRBJ2-5	NA	CATSSSGTGFQETQYF	TGTGCCACCAGCAGTAGCGGGACAGGGTTCCAAGAGACCCAGTACTTC
TRBV30	NA	TRBJ1-6	TRBD1	CAWSHGTVNSPLHF	TGTGCCTGGAGCCACGGGACAGTAAATTCACCCCTCCACTTT
TRBV4-1	NA	TRBJ2-1	TRBD2	CASSQALARSSYNEQFF	TGCGCCAGCAGCCAAGCACTAGCGCGGAGCTCCTACAATGAGCAGTTCTTC
TRBV5-1	NA	TRBJ2-7	TRBD1	CASSLRTGVTYEQYF	TGCGCCAGCAGCTTACGGACAGGGGTAACCTACGAGCAGTACTTC
TRBV9	NA	TRBJ2-1	NA	CASSAAGPYNEQFF	TGTGCCAGCAGCGCGGCAGGGCCTTACAATGAGCAGTTCTTC
TRBV9	NA	TRBJ2-7	TRBD2	CASSVDGTSGSREQYF	TGTGCCAGCAGCGTAGATGGGACTAGCGGGAGCAGGGAGCAGTACTTC
TRBV9	NA	TRBJ1-3	TRBD1	CASSSGGSGNTIYF	TGTGCCAGCAGCTCAGGGGGTTCTGGAAACACCATATATTTT
TRBV30	once	TRBJ2-3	TRBD2	CAWTGSAGGADTQYF	TGTGCCTGGACCGGTAGTGCGGGAGGGGCAGATACGCAGTATTTT